What follows are 26 T cell receptor beta chains derived from one specimen sequenced in a study of T cell repertoires in cytomegalovirus infection. The antigens of these receptors remain unknown. TCRdb reanalysed the reads using MiXCR and keeps one entry per CDR3 protein. The sample has 900,000 to 950,000 distinct CDR3 sequences; under 40% are singletons. The starting material was cultured CD8+ T cells from PBMCs, obtained from culture after CMV antigen stimulation. These receptors originate from a human donor in good health (CMV status not recorded). Some clones in this sample may be carry-over from other donors' samples.

The chain has TRBV15 and TRBJ1-5; 8 positions match TRBD1. The CDR3 runs to 17 residues. Germline CDR1 and CDR2: LNHNV and YYDKDF (reference sequence). Trimming took 3 bases from V and 0 from J; bases not matched to a gene: 7. The CDR3 DNA reads as TGTGCCACCAGCAGCGGATTTACAGGGGGTAGCAATCAGCCCCAGCATTTT. Protein: CATSSGFTGGSNQPQHF.

DNA for the CDR3: TGTGCCAGCAGTCTACCGCGGGGGGATTACAATGAGCAGTTCTTC. It yields the protein CASSLPRGDYNEQFF. V usage is TRBV6-5 and J usage is TRBJ2-1, with 8 bases matching TRBD2. The CDR3 is made up of 15 amino acids. The V segment lost 5 bases and the J segment 4 bases; nucleotides outside the gene matches: 7. CDR1 MNHEY and CDR2 SVGAGI come from the germline V gene.

This chain uses TRBV12-3 or TRBV12-4 with TRBJ2-1, with D unclear. Trimming cost V 7 bases and J 6 bases, with 19 bases left between them. The CDR3 extends over 15 amino acids. The CDR3 loop reads CASTSGRAESNEQFF. CDR3 DNA sequence: TGTGCCAGCACCTCTGGAAGGGCCGAGTCCAATGAGCAGTTCTTC.

The V gene is TRBV6-1, the J gene TRBJ2-3, with D possibly being TRBD1 (6 bases). The V end lost 8 bases, the J end lost 2 bases, and 14 bases lay between the germline ends. The CDR3 length is 14 residues. CDR1 and CDR2 (germline): MNHNS, SASEGT. The CDR3 bases are TGTGCCAGCCCGGGGACACTCATCACAGATACGCAGTATTTT. It is translated as CASPGTLITDTQYF.

This clonotype was seen a handful of times. The CDR3 loop is CASSLLGGGLTNEKLFF. The CDR3 DNA reads TGTGCCAGCAGCTTACTTGGAGGGGGCTTAACTAATGAAAAACTGTTTTTT. The rearrangement uses TRBV7-9 and TRBJ1-4; 7 nucleotides align to TRBD1. CDR1 is SEHNR and CDR2 is FQNEAQ in the germline V gene (reference sequence). Trimming took 2 bases from V and 1 from J; bases not matched to a gene: 7. The CDR3 totals 17 residues.

In its sample, this clonotype was seen once. The chain carries TRBV6-5 and TRBJ2-2, with D uncertain. Trimming shortened V by 4 bases and J by 1 base, and 7 bases separated the two germline ends. CDR3 length: 14 amino acids. Germline CDR1 MNHEY, CDR2 SVGAGI. CDR3 nucleotides: TGTGCCAGCAGTTGGCTGGGGAACACCGGGGAGCTGTTTTTT. Translation gives CASSWLGNTGELFF.

The chain is built from TRBV7-6 and TRBJ1-6, with D hard to call. Germline V gene sequence: CDR1 SGHVS, CDR2 FNYEAQ. V dropped 5 bases and J dropped 6 bases, with 5 bases sitting between them. The CDR3 loop spans 12 amino acids. CDR3 protein: CASSALNSPLHF. The CDR3 coding sequence is TGTGCCAGCAGCGCTCTTAATTCACCCCTCCACTTT.

This clonotype turned up a few times. The chain uses TRBV2 and TRBJ2-1, with D possibly matching TRBD2 (6 bases). The CDR3 totals 15 residues. Germline CDR1 is SNHLY and CDR2 is FYNNEI. V was shortened by 6 bases and J by 8 bases, with 20 bases between the two germline ends. The CDR3 nucleotides read TGTGCCAGCAGAGGACATACGGGGGAGGTTTATGAGCAGTTCTTC. The encoded protein is CASRGHTGEVYEQFF.

This clonotype has only a few counts. V and J are TRBV10-3 and TRBJ1-1; the D is unclear. V dropped 4 bases and J dropped 1 base, with 7 bases sitting between them. Germline V gives CDR1 ENHRY, CDR2 SYGVKD. This CDR3 is 13 amino acids long. The CDR3 region has the DNA TGTGCCATCAGTGGGGAACCGAACACTGAAGCTTTCTTT. Its translation is CAISGEPNTEAFF.

The chain joins TRBV7-9 to TRBJ2-1; 11 positions agree with TRBD2. Germline V gene data show CDR1 as SEHNR and CDR2 as FQNEAQ (reference sequence). Germline trimming cut 3 bases from V and 9 bases from J; bases unmatched to any gene: 4. The CDR3 spans 14 residues. The CDR3 DNA sequence: TGTGCCAGCAGCTTTAGCGGGGGGGCACCTGAGCAGTTCTTC. Translating gives CASSFSGGAPEQFF.

This clonotype turned up a few times. The rearrangement uses TRBV19 and TRBJ2-1, with a tentative D call TRBD2 (6 bases). This CDR3 has 15 amino acids. V was pared by 5 bases and J by 5 bases, with 16 bases between. Germline V gene data show CDR1 as LNHDA and CDR2 as SQIVND (reference sequence). CDR3 nucleotide sequence: TGTGCCAGTAGTCCGTCGGGGGAGTGGGACAATGAGCAGTTCTTC. Residues: CASSPSGEWDNEQFF. Looking up the rest from reference TRBV19 and TRBJ2-1 gives the full variable domain: DGGITQSPKYLFRKEGQNVTLSCEQNLNHDAMYWYRQDPGQGLRLIYYSQIVNDFQKGDIAEGYSVSREKKESFPLTVTSAQKNPTAFYLCASSPSGEWDNEQFFGPGTRLTVL.

This clonotype appeared many times. The chain combines TRBV7-2 with TRBJ1-3; D possibly corresponds to TRBD1 (6 bases). The CDR3 is 14 residues long. V was cut by 5 bases and J by 2 bases, with 10 bases left in between. CDR1 and CDR2 (germline): SGHTA, FQGNSA. CDR3 coding DNA: TGTGCCAGCAGCACCGGGACAACTGGAAACACCATATATTTT. Amino acid sequence: CASSTGTTGNTIYF.

This clonotype appeared many times. The V and J genes are TRBV7-9 and TRBJ2-1; D is perhaps TRBD2 (6 bases). Looked up from germline, CDR1 is SEHNR and CDR2 is FQNEAQ (reference sequence). V lost 5 bases and J lost 0, with 26 bases in between. The CDR3 extends over 20 amino acids. The CDR3 bases are TGTGCCAGCAGCCCTACTCCCGGCGGGGAACACGGAGGCTCCTACAATGAGCAGTTCTTC. Amino acids: CASSPTPGGEHGGSYNEQFF.

A remark on this clonotype: One junction end does not reproduce the germline sequence, and a read error may be involved. The chain uses TRBV7-6 and TRBJ1-3, with D uncertain. There are 15 residues in the CDR3. From germline, CDR1 is SGHVS and CDR2 FNYEAQ. The CDR3 loop reads CASSSTAISGDTIYF. DNA of the CDR3: TGTGCCAGCAGCTCTACAGCGATCTCTGGAGACACCATATATTTT.

In nucleotides, the CDR3 is TGTGCCAGCAGCTTTATCAGGGGGGACACTGAAGCTTTCTTT. This encodes CASSFIRGDTEAFF. The chain is built from TRBV5-6 and TRBJ1-1; TRBD1 matches at 7 bases. Per germline, CDR1 SGHDT and CDR2 YYEEEE. The J segment lost 3 bases and the V segment lost 2 bases, leaving 4 bases of the junction unmatched. The CDR3 sequence is 14 residues long.

This clonotype was recorded at least ten times. The J gene is TRBJ1-1, the V gene TRBV12-3 or TRBV12-4; no clear D gene. V lost 1 base and J 1 base, leaving 13 bases between the germline ends. The CDR3 is 16 amino acids. The CDR3 DNA follows: TGTGCCAGCAGTTTAGGATTCGGGATATCGAACACTGAAGCTTTCTTT. Amino acids: CASSLGFGISNTEAFF.

Only a few counts were recorded for this clonotype. The J gene is TRBJ1-2, the V gene TRBV24-1; TRBD1 might be the D (5 bases). Germline V gene lookup returns CDR1 KGHDR and CDR2 SFDVKD. The CDR3 sequence is 14 residues long. The V gene lost 3 bases and the J gene lost 2 bases, with 9 bases spanning the gap. CDR3: CATSDRGVNYGYTF. The CDR3 nucleotides read TGTGCCACCAGTGATCGGGGCGTGAACTATGGCTACACCTTC.

The CDR3 region has the DNA TGTGCCAGCAAAGAGACAGGGGTGGACACTGAAGCTTTCTTT. This gives the protein CASKETGVDTEAFF. The gene calls are TRBV7-9 and TRBJ1-1; 8 nucleotides match TRBD1. The germline V gene encodes CDR1 SEHNR and CDR2 FQNEAQ (reference sequence). The J segment lost 3 bases and the V segment lost 7 bases, leaving 7 bases of the junction unmatched. This CDR3 has 14 residues.

The chain has TRBV3-1 and TRBJ2-1, with 7 bases fitting TRBD1. The trim removed 4 bases at V and 8 bases at J, leaving 14 bases unmatched. Germline V CDR1 and CDR2: LGHDT, YNNKEL (reference sequence). The CDR3 has 16 residues. As DNA, the CDR3 is TGTGCCAGCAGCCCTGGGACAGTGCCATCGACGGATGAGCAGTTCTTC. Translating gives CASSPGTVPSTDEQFF.

This clonotype was seen a handful of times. The chain joins TRBV4-1 to TRBJ2-5; TRBD1 matches 12 bases. This CDR3 contains 15 residues. CDR1 MGHRA and CDR2 YSYEKL come from the germline V gene. Trimming removed 4 bases from V and 3 bases from J; junction bases left unmatched: 3. The CDR3 sequence is CASSPGTGGEETQYF. Here the CDR3 DNA reads TGCGCCAGCAGCCCAGGGACAGGGGGCGAAGAGACCCAGTACTTC.

This clonotype was recorded a few times. J is TRBJ2-3 and V is TRBV20-1; D gene ambiguous. With 4 bases removed from V and 0 bases from J, the gap between germline ends came to 11 bases. In germline, CDR1 is DFQATT, CDR2 SNEGSKA (reference sequence). The CDR3 has 14 residues. CDR3: CSAIDFASTDTQYF. The DNA of the CDR3 is TGCAGTGCTATAGACTTTGCTAGCACAGATACGCAGTATTTT.

The rearrangement links TRBV27 to TRBJ2-3; D may match TRBD1 or TRBD2 (6 bases each). The CDR3 loop spans 16 amino acids. Trimming pared 6 bases from V and 2 bases from J, leaving 18 bases between. Germline assignment: CDR1 MNHEY and CDR2 SMNVEV (reference sequence). CDR3 DNA: TGTGCCAGCAGACCCCTTTTGGGGGGCTACACAGATACGCAGTATTTT. Translated: CASRPLLGGYTDTQYF.

This clonotype showed up many times. The chain employs TRBV12-3 or TRBV12-4 and TRBJ1-2; D uncertain. The CDR3 loop spans 14 amino acids. Trimming removed 3 bases at V and 3 bases at J, with 11 bases between. This CDR3 is CASSFNVPYYGYTF. DNA of the CDR3: TGTGCCAGCAGTTTTAATGTCCCTTACTATGGCTACACCTTC.

This clonotype was picked up a small number of times. The chain recombines TRBV10-3 with TRBJ2-2; D is possibly TRBD2 (5 bases). Per the germline V gene, CDR1 is ENHRY and CDR2 is SYGVKD. The germline V and J ends were trimmed by 7 bases and 5 bases, with 14 bases remaining between them. The CDR3 has 14 amino acids. CDR3 loop: CAITAGGRTGELFF. The CDR3 DNA follows: TGTGCCATCACGGCGGGCGGTAGAACCGGGGAGCTGTTTTTT.

A few counts support this clonotype. The chain uses TRBV4-3 and TRBJ2-1; the match to TRBD2 covers 10 bases. V trimming: 1 base; J trimming: 8 bases; junction bases outside the gene matches: 14. The CDR3 extends over 18 amino acids. The germline V gene has CDR1 LGHNA and CDR2 YSLEER. The CDR3 coding sequence is TGCGCCAGCAGCCAAGGAATTCGAGCGGGGGGGCTGGGAGATGAGCAGTTCTTC. Translated: CASSQGIRAGGLGDEQFF.

The gene calls are TRBV7-9 and TRBJ2-1; no definite D call. Germline V gene sequence: CDR1 SEHNR, CDR2 FQNEAQ (reference sequence). CDR3 size: 15 residues. V lost 0 bases, J lost 2 bases, and 8 bases lay in between. CDR3 coding DNA: TGTGCCAGCAGCTTAGCGATGGAAGCCTACAATGAGCAGTTCTTC. Translating it yields CASSLAMEAYNEQFF.